This T cell receptor (beta chain) stems from a study of blood T cells in healthy people across ages. Whole-study results and caveats: Naive CD4+ cell counts and diversity both ran higher in long-lived than in aged donors. Roughly linear age-related decline in beta diversity appeared, significant by age 40.

The CDR3 spans 16 residues. Per germline, CDR1 LNHNV and CDR2 YYDKDF (reference sequence). Unmatched junction bases numbered 6, after V lost 5 bases and J lost 1 base. A second about 7 to 11 cycle PCR used barcoded and J-beta primers. Every cDNA molecule carried a tag from a template-switch adaptor bearing 12 random nucleotides. TCRdb redid the calling of the 5' RACE reads with MiXCR, one entry per CDR3 protein. The repertoire has fewer than 2 million distinct CDR3 sequences, around 40% of them found once; the top ten carry 23%. There were healthy Caucasian individuals from Russia, aged roughly 6 to 95, serving as donors. Details on this clonotype: What it binds is unknown.

The V and J genes are TRBV15 and TRBJ2-7, with 12 bases fitting TRBD2. The sequence derives from a human donor in good health. Sequencing was done on a sample of blood. CDR3 loop: CATSFGLAGPSYEQYF. CDR3 sequence (DNA): TGTGCCACCAGCTTTGGACTAGCGGGACCGTCCTACGAGCAGTACTTC. Complete variable domain (other parts from reference TRBV15 and TRBJ2-7): DAMVIQNPRYQVTQFGKPVTLSCSQTLNHNVMYWYQQKSSQAPKLLFHYYDKDFNNEADTPDNFQSRRPNTSFCFLDIRSPGLGDTAMYLCATSFGLAGPSYEQYFGPGTRLTVT.